Listed below are T cell receptor beta chains from one sample, sequenced in a study of blood T cell repertoires in COVID-19. Assay used: immunoSEQ multiplex PCR; TCRdb lists only in-frame clones, some missing. The sample has 79,000 or so clones; about 87% are singletons. Sequencing was performed on peripheral blood. Source of these receptors: a human donor in a cohort sampled during active COVID-19. The CDR3 runs from the conserved cysteine through the conserved F or W. D genes are given only for firm matches. Part of the rows lack a size; the others show once, few, many or a class for expanded clones.

CDR3aa: CASSWGQHYEQYF
CDR3nt: TGTGCCAGCAGCTGGGGACAGCACTACGAGCAGTACTTC
d_gene: TRBD1
j_gene: TRBJ2-7
abundance: .
v_gene: TRBV7-8

CDR3aa: CASQPDRDNQPQHF
CDR3nt: TGTGCCAGCCAACCCGACAGGGATAATCAGCCCCAGCATTTT
d_gene: TRBD1
j_gene: TRBJ1-5
abundance: .
v_gene: TRBV6-5

CDR3aa: CASSFLPETQYF
CDR3nt: TGTGCCAGCAGTTTCCTACCAGAGACCCAGTACTTC
d_gene: .
j_gene: TRBJ2-5
abundance: .
v_gene: TRBV27

CDR3aa: CASGIQGSTEAFF
CDR3nt: TGCGCCAGCGGTATACAGGGATCCACTGAAGCTTTCTTT
d_gene: .
j_gene: TRBJ1-1
abundance: .
v_gene: TRBV10-1

CDR3aa: CASAGGRSYEQYF
CDR3nt: TGTGCCAGCGCAGGGGGCCGGTCCTACGAGCAGTACTTC
d_gene: TRBD1
j_gene: TRBJ2-7
abundance: .
v_gene: TRBV28

CDR3aa: CAWSASTSTDTQYF
CDR3nt: TGTGCCTGGAGTGCGTCGACTAGCACAGATACGCAGTATTTT
d_gene: .
j_gene: TRBJ2-3
abundance: .
v_gene: TRBV30

CDR3aa: CSVEIWGGDYGYTF
CDR3nt: TGCAGCGTTGAAATCTGGGGGGGCGACTATGGCTACACCTTC
d_gene: .
j_gene: TRBJ1-2
abundance: .
v_gene: TRBV29-1

CDR3aa: CASSYRLAGGMNTGELFF
CDR3nt: TGTGCCAGCAGCTACCGACTAGCGGGAGGAATGAATACCGGGGAGCTGTTTTTT
d_gene: TRBD2
j_gene: TRBJ2-2
abundance: .
v_gene: TRBV7-2

CDR3aa: CASSRGGEQFF
CDR3nt: TGTGCCAGCAGTCGGGGTGGTGAGCAGTTCTTC
d_gene: .
j_gene: TRBJ2-1
abundance: .
v_gene: TRBV7-3

CDR3aa: CASSLATMARDSSEQYF
CDR3nt: TGCGCCAGCAGCTTGGCTACGATGGCCCGGGACTCCTCAGAGCAGTACTTC
d_gene: .
j_gene: TRBJ2-7
abundance: .
v_gene: TRBV5-1

CDR3aa: CASSDTADTQYF
CDR3nt: TGTGCCAGCAGTGATACGGCAGATACGCAGTATTTT
d_gene: .
j_gene: TRBJ2-3
abundance: .
v_gene: TRBV6-1

CDR3aa: CAWSMNRDTEAFF
CDR3nt: TGTGCCTGGAGTATGAACAGGGACACTGAAGCTTTCTTT
d_gene: .
j_gene: TRBJ1-1
abundance: .
v_gene: TRBV30

CDR3aa: CASSLEAGPTEAFF
CDR3nt: TGTGCCAGCAGCTTGGAAGCGGGGCCCACTGAAGCTTTCTTT
d_gene: .
j_gene: TRBJ1-1
abundance: .
v_gene: TRBV5-6

CDR3aa: CASSQGTTEAFF
CDR3nt: TGTGCCAGCAGCCAAGGGACAACTGAAGCTTTCTTT
d_gene: .
j_gene: TRBJ1-1
abundance: .
v_gene: TRBV7-9

CDR3aa: CASSYSEGTGNTIYF
CDR3nt: TGTGCCAGCAGTTACTCAGAGGGTACTGGAAACACCATATATTTT
d_gene: .
j_gene: TRBJ1-3
abundance: once
v_gene: TRBV6-5

CDR3aa: CASSVAMQGNGELFF
CDR3nt: TGTGCCAGCAGCGTAGCTATGCAGGGTAACGGGGAGCTGTTTTTT
d_gene: .
j_gene: TRBJ2-2
abundance: .
v_gene: TRBV9

CDR3aa: CASSRGATWEQFF
CDR3nt: TGTGCCAGCAGCCGCGGGGCTACGTGGGAGCAGTTCTTC
d_gene: .
j_gene: TRBJ2-1
abundance: .
v_gene: TRBV3-1/TRBV3-2

CDR3aa: CASSLPAGREKLFF
CDR3nt: TGTGCCAGCAGTTTACCGGCAGGGAGGGAAAAACTGTTTTTT
d_gene: .
j_gene: TRBJ1-4
abundance: .
v_gene: TRBV28

CDR3aa: CASRILQWDRGRENQETQYF
CDR3nt: TGCGCCAGCAGAATACTCCAATGGGACAGGGGGCGGGAAAACCAAGAGACCCAGTACTTC
d_gene: TRBD1
j_gene: TRBJ2-5
abundance: .
v_gene: TRBV23-1

CDR3aa: CASSERQGGNQPQHF
CDR3nt: TGTGCCAGCAGTGAGCGTCAGGGTGGCAATCAGCCCCAGCATTTT
d_gene: .
j_gene: TRBJ1-5
abundance: .
v_gene: TRBV6-1

CDR3aa: CASIPQERNTEAFF
CDR3nt: TGCGCCAGCATTCCCCAGGAAAGGAACACTGAAGCTTTCTTT
d_gene: .
j_gene: TRBJ1-1
abundance: .
v_gene: TRBV10-2

CDR3aa: CASSPQRDSDTEAFF
CDR3nt: TGTGCCAGCTCACCACAAAGGGACAGTGACACTGAAGCTTTCTTT
d_gene: TRBD1
j_gene: TRBJ1-1
abundance: few
v_gene: TRBV18

CDR3aa: CSAGTGGYNEQFF
CDR3nt: TGCAGCGCCGGGACAGGGGGCTACAATGAGCAGTTCTTC
d_gene: TRBD1
j_gene: TRBJ2-1
abundance: .
v_gene: TRBV29-1

CDR3aa: CASSYMNYGYTF
CDR3nt: TGTGCCAGCAGTTATATGAACTATGGCTACACCTTC
d_gene: .
j_gene: TRBJ1-2
abundance: .
v_gene: TRBV28

CDR3aa: CASSLGLAGGNEQYF
CDR3nt: TGTGCCAGCAGCTTGGGACTAGCGGGAGGTAACGAGCAGTACTTC
d_gene: TRBD2
j_gene: TRBJ2-7
abundance: .
v_gene: TRBV7-9

CDR3aa: CASSQSPSGTWENIQYF
CDR3nt: TGCGCCAGCAGCCAATCCCCTAGCGGCACATGGGAAAACATTCAGTACTTC
d_gene: TRBD2
j_gene: TRBJ2-4
abundance: .
v_gene: TRBV4-1

CDR3aa: CASSSHRERGYTF
CDR3nt: TGTGCCAGCAGTTCACACAGGGAAAGGGGCTACACCTTC
d_gene: .
j_gene: TRBJ1-2
abundance: .
v_gene: TRBV6-5

CDR3aa: CATSTVTGGSPLHF
CDR3nt: TGTGCCACCTCTACCGTGACAGGGGGGTCACCCCTCCACTTT
d_gene: TRBD1
j_gene: TRBJ1-6
abundance: .
v_gene: TRBV15

CDR3aa: CASSSAGQGQRF
CDR3nt: TGTGCCAGCAGCTCGGCCGGACAGGGACAACGCTTT
d_gene: TRBD1
j_gene: TRBJ1-4
abundance: few
v_gene: TRBV7-9

CDR3aa: CASSHTAGGQPQHF
CDR3nt: TGTGCCAGCAGCCACACAGCCGGAGGACAGCCCCAGCATTTT
d_gene: .
j_gene: TRBJ1-5
abundance: few
v_gene: TRBV3-1/TRBV3-2

CDR3aa: CASSEKRNYNEQFF
CDR3nt: TGTGCCAGCAGTGAGAAGCGGAACTACAATGAGCAGTTCTTC
d_gene: .
j_gene: TRBJ2-1
abundance: .
v_gene: TRBV2

CDR3aa: CASSLNNEQFF
CDR3nt: TGCGCCAGCAGCCTTAACAATGAGCAGTTCTTC
d_gene: .
j_gene: TRBJ2-1
abundance: .
v_gene: TRBV5-1

CDR3aa: CTVPSGETQYF
CDR3nt: TGCACCGTCCCTTCGGGAGAGACCCAGTACTTC
d_gene: .
j_gene: TRBJ2-5
abundance: .
v_gene: TRBV29-1

CDR3aa: CASSESDGTSGINEQFF
CDR3nt: TGCGCCAGCAGTGAGTCCGACGGTACTAGCGGGATCAATGAGCAGTTCTTC
d_gene: TRBD2
j_gene: TRBJ2-1
abundance: .
v_gene: TRBV10-1

CDR3aa: CASSLVGLPETQYF
CDR3nt: TGTGCCAGCAGCTTAGTAGGACTCCCGGAGACCCAGTACTTC
d_gene: .
j_gene: TRBJ2-5
abundance: .
v_gene: TRBV7-9

CDR3aa: CASSASSTLHSGTDTQYF
CDR3nt: TGTGCCAGCAGCGCCTCTAGCACTCTGCATTCGGGCACAGATACGCAGTATTTT
d_gene: .
j_gene: TRBJ2-3
abundance: .
v_gene: TRBV9

CDR3aa: CASSRGSTSYNEQFF
CDR3nt: TGCGCCAGCAGCCGCGGGTCGACTAGCTACAATGAGCAGTTCTTC
d_gene: .
j_gene: TRBJ2-1
abundance: .
v_gene: TRBV5-1

CDR3aa: CSVATDFMNTEAFF
CDR3nt: TGCAGCGTTGCAACGGACTTCATGAACACTGAAGCTTTCTTT
d_gene: .
j_gene: TRBJ1-1
abundance: .
v_gene: TRBV29-1

CDR3aa: CASSFGNRGFQETQYF
CDR3nt: TGTGCCAGCAGTTTCGGCAACAGGGGTTTCCAAGAGACCCAGTACTTC
d_gene: TRBD1
j_gene: TRBJ2-5
abundance: .
v_gene: TRBV7-9

CDR3aa: CASSVVGQGANTGELFF
CDR3nt: TGTGCCAGCAGCGTAGTAGGGCAGGGGGCTAACACCGGGGAGCTGTTTTTT
d_gene: TRBD1
j_gene: TRBJ2-2
abundance: .
v_gene: TRBV9

CDR3aa: CAWTLGETQYF
CDR3nt: TGTGCCTGGACACTCGGAGAGACCCAGTACTTC
d_gene: .
j_gene: TRBJ2-5
abundance: once
v_gene: TRBV30

CDR3aa: CASRQGAEAFF
CDR3nt: TGTGCCAGTAGGCAGGGGGCTGAAGCTTTCTTT
d_gene: TRBD1
j_gene: TRBJ1-1
abundance: .
v_gene: TRBV19

CDR3aa: CASTTSGQETQYF
CDR3nt: TGTGCCAGCACGACTAGCGGCCAAGAGACCCAGTACTTC
d_gene: TRBD2
j_gene: TRBJ2-5
abundance: .
v_gene: TRBV2

CDR3aa: CASSVEARGLSNTGELFF
CDR3nt: TGTGCCAGCAGCGTAGAGGCCCGGGGACTCTCGAACACCGGGGAGCTGTTTTTT
d_gene: .
j_gene: TRBJ2-2
abundance: .
v_gene: TRBV9

CDR3aa: CASSSPRREGLTAEQYF
CDR3nt: TGTGCCAGCAGCTCCCCCCGGCGGGAGGGCCTCACGGCCGAGCAGTACTTC
d_gene: TRBD2
j_gene: TRBJ2-7
abundance: few
v_gene: TRBV5-6

CDR3aa: CASRDAGGREKLFF
CDR3nt: TGCGCCAGCAGGGATGCAGGGGGTCGTGAAAAACTGTTTTTT
d_gene: TRBD1
j_gene: TRBJ1-4
abundance: .
v_gene: TRBV4-1

CDR3aa: CASSYLWGVADQPQHF
CDR3nt: TGTGCCAGCAGTTACCTCTGGGGGGTAGCGGATCAGCCCCAGCATTTT
d_gene: .
j_gene: TRBJ1-5
abundance: .
v_gene: TRBV6-6

CDR3aa: CASSPGLLGAYEQYF
CDR3nt: TGTGCCAGCAGCCCGGGACTTCTCGGGGCCTACGAGCAGTACTTC
d_gene: .
j_gene: TRBJ2-7
abundance: once
v_gene: TRBV3-1/TRBV3-2

CDR3aa: CASSWLYEQYF
CDR3nt: TGTGCCAGCAGCTGGCTCTACGAGCAGTACTTC
d_gene: .
j_gene: TRBJ2-7
abundance: few
v_gene: TRBV5-5

CDR3aa: CANQAGRNTGELFF
CDR3nt: TGTGCCAACCAGGCCGGGAGGAACACCGGGGAGCTGTTTTTT
d_gene: .
j_gene: TRBJ2-2
abundance: .
v_gene: TRBV6-5

CDR3aa: CASSLRPGAQGTEAFF
CDR3nt: TGTGCCAGCAGCTTAAGGCCAGGGGCGCAGGGCACTGAAGCTTTCTTT
d_gene: .
j_gene: TRBJ1-1
abundance: .
v_gene: TRBV7-6

CDR3aa: CASSLGEARAGTDTQYF
CDR3nt: TGTGCCAGCAGCTTAGGGGAGGCCAGGGCGGGCACAGATACGCAGTATTTT
d_gene: .
j_gene: TRBJ2-3
abundance: .
v_gene: TRBV7-9

CDR3aa: CASSFTLAGLSYEQYF
CDR3nt: TGTGCCAGCAGTTTCACTCTAGCGGGTCTTTCCTACGAGCAGTACTTC
d_gene: TRBD2
j_gene: TRBJ2-7
abundance: .
v_gene: TRBV28

CDR3aa: CATQSGTGSREQYF
CDR3nt: TGTGCCACCCAATCCGGGACAGGGTCGAGGGAGCAGTACTTC
d_gene: TRBD1
j_gene: TRBJ2-7
abundance: .
v_gene: TRBV19

CDR3aa: CASSQEGAPNYGYTF
CDR3nt: TGTGCCAGCAGCCAAGAGGGGGCGCCCAACTATGGCTACACCTTC
d_gene: .
j_gene: TRBJ1-2
abundance: .
v_gene: TRBV3-1/TRBV3-2